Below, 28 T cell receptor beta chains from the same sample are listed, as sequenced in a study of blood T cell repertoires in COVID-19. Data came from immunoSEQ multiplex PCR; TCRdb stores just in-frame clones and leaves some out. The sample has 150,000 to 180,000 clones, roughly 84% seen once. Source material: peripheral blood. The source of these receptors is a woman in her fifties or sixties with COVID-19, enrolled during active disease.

The DNA for the CDR3 is TGTGCCAGCAGGGGAGGGGGACTGGACTGTAGCAATCAGCCCCAGCATTTT. It translates to CASRGGGLDCSNQPQHF. The V and J genes are TRBV5-4 and TRBJ1-5; weak D call: TRBD1 (6 bases). Trimming removed 5 bases at V and 0 bases at J, with 18 bases between. Germline values: CDR1 SGHNT, CDR2 YYREEE (reference sequence). The CDR3 loop spans 17 amino acids. Complete variable domain (other parts from reference TRBV5-4 and TRBJ1-5): ETGVTQSPTHLIKTRGQQVTLRCSSQSGHNTVSWYQQALGQGPQFIFQYYREEENGRGNFPPRFSGLQFPNYSSELNVNALELDDSALYLCASRGGGLDCSNQPQHFGDGTRLSIL.

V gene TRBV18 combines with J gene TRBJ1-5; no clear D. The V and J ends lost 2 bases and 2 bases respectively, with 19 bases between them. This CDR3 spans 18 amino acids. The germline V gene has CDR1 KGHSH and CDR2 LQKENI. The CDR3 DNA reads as TGTGCCAGCTCACCAAGCCCGACCCAGGTTTACGGCAATCAGCCCCAGCATTTT. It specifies CASSPSPTQVYGNQPQHF.

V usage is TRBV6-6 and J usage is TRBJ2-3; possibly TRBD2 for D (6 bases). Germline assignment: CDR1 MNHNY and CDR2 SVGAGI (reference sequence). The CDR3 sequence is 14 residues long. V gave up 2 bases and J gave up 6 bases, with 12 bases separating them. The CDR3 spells CASSYPARGDTQYF. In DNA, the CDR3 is TGTGCCAGCAGTTACCCGGCCCGGGGGGATACGCAGTATTTT.

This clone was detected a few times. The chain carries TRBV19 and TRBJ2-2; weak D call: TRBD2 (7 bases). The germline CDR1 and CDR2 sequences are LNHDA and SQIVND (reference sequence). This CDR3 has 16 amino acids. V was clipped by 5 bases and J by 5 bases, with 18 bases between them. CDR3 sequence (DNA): TGTGCCAGTAGTTTTCAATGGGGGGGCTTGACCGGGGAGCTGTTTTTT. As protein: CASSFQWGGLTGELFF.

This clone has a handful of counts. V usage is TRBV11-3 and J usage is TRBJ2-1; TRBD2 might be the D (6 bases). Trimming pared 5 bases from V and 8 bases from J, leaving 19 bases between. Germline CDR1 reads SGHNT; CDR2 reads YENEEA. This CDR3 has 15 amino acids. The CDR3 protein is CASSPTLAGWDEQFF. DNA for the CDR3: TGTGCCAGCAGCCCAACCCTGGCGGGGTGGGATGAGCAGTTCTTC.

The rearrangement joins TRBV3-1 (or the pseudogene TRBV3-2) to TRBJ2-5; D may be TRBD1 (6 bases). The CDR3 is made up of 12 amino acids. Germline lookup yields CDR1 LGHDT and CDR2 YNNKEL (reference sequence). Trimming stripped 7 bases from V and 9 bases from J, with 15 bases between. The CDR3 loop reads CASTQGFGAQYF. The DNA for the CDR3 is TGTGCCAGCACACAGGGCTTCGGGGCCCAGTACTTC.

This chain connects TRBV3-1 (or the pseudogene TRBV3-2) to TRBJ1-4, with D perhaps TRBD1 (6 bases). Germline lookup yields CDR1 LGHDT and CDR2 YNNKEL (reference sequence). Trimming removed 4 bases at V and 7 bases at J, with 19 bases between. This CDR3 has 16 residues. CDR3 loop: CASSLRGSGSGEKLFF. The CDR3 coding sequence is TGTGCCAGCAGCCTCAGGGGATCGGGTTCTGGTGAAAAACTGTTTTTT.

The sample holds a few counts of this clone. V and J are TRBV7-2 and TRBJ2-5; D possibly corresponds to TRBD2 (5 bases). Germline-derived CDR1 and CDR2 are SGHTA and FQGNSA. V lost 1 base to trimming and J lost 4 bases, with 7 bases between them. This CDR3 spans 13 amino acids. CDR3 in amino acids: CASSLERAETQYF. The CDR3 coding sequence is TGTGCCAGCAGCTTAGAGAGGGCAGAGACCCAGTACTTC.

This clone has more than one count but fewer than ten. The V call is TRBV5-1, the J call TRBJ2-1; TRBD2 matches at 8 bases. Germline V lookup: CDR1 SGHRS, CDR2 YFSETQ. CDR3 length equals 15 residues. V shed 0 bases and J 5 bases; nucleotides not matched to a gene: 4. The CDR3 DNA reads TGCGCCAGCAGCTTGGTAGTCGGGGGGGACAATGAGCAGTTCTTC. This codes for CASSLVVGGDNEQFF.

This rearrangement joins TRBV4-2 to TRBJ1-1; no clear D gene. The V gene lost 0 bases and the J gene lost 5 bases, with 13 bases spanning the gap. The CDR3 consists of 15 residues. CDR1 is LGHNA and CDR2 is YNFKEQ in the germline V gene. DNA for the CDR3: TGTGCCAGCAGCCAAGATCGCGGCTCAACGACTGAAGCTTTCTTT. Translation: CASSQDRGSTTEAFF.

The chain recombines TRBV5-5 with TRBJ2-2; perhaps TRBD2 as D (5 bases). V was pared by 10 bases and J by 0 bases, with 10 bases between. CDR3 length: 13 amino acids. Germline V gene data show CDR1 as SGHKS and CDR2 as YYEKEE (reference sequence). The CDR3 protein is CAAGISNTGELFF. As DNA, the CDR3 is TGTGCCGCCGGGATCTCGAACACCGGGGAGCTGTTTTTT.

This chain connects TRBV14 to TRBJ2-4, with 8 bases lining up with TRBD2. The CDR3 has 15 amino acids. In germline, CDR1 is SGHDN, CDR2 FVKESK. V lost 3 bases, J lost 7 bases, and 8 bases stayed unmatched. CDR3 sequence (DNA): TGTGCCAGCAGCCACCGTCACGGCGGGAGGAACATTCAGTACTTC. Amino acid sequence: CASSHRHGGRNIQYF.

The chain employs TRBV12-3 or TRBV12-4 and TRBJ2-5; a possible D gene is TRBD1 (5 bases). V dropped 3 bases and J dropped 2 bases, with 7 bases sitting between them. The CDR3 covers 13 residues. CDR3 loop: CASSFPGQETQYF. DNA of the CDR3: TGTGCCAGCAGTTTCCCAGGGCAAGAGACCCAGTACTTC.

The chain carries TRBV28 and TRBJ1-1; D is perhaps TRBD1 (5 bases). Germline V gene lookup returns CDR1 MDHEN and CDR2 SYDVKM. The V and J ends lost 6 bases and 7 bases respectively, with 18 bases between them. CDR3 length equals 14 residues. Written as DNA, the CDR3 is TGTGCCAGCAGAAGGATCGGGTCACAGGTTGAAGCTTTCTTT. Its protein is CASRRIGSQVEAFF.

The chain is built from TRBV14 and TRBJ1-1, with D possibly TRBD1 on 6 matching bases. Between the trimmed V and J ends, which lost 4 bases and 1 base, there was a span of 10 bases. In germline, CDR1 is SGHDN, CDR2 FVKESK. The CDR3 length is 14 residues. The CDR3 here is CASSRGRGNTEAFF. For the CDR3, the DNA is TGTGCCAGCAGCCGGGGGCGCGGGAACACTGAAGCTTTCTTT.

This chain's CDR3 is CASTTGFLMNTEAFF. The CDR3 nucleotides are TGCGCCAGCACCACAGGGTTCCTCATGAACACTGAAGCTTTCTTT. The chain is built from TRBV5-1 and TRBJ1-1; tentative D call: TRBD1 (6 bases). V lost 6 bases and J 0 bases, leaving 15 bases between the germline ends. The length of the CDR3 is 15 residues. Germline V gene sequence: CDR1 SGHRS, CDR2 YFSETQ.

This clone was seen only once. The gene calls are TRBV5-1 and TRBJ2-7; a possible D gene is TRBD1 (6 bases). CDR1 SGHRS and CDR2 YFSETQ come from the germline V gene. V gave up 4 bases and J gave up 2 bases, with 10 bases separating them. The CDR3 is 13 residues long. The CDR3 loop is CASSRDNPYEQYF. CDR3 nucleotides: TGCGCCAGCAGCCGGGACAACCCCTACGAGCAGTACTTC.

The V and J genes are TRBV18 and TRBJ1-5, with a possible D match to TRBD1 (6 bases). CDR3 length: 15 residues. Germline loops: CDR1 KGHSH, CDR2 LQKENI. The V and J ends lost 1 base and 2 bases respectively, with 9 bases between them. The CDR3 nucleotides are TGTGCCAGCTCACCACAAAAGGGGGGCAATCAGCCCCAGCATTTT. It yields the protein CASSPQKGGNQPQHF. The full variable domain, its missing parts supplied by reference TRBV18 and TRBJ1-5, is NAGVMQNPRHLVRRRGQEARLRCSPMKGHSHVYWYRQLPEEGLKFMVYLQKENIIDESGMPKERFSAEFPKEGPSILRIQQVVRGDSAAYFCASSPQKGGNQPQHFGDGTRLSIL.

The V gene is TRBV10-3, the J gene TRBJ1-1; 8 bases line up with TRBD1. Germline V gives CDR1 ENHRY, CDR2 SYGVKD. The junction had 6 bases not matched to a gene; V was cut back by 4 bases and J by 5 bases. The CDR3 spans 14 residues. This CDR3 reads CAISGTGRRTEAFF. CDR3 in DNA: TGTGCCATCAGTGGGACAGGGAGAAGAACTGAAGCTTTCTTT.

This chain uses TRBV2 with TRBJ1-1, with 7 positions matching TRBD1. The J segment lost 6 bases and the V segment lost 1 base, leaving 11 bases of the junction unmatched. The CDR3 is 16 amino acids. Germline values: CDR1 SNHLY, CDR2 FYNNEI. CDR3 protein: CASSEVGGGVTAEAFF. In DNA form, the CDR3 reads TGTGCCAGCAGTGAAGTTGGAGGGGGCGTAACGGCTGAAGCTTTCTTT. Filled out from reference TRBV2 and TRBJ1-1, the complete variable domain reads EPEVTQTPSHQVTQMGQEVILRCVPISNHLYFYWYRQILGQKVEFLVSFYNNEISEKSEIFDDQFSVERPDGSNFTLKIRSTKLEDSAMYFCASSEVGGGVTAEAFFGQGTRLTVV.

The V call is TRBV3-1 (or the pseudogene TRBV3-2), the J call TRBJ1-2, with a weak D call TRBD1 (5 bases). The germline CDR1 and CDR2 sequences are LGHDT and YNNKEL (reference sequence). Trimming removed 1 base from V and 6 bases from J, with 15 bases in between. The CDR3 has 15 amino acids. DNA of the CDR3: TGTGCCAGCAGCCAAGCGGTCCTAGGGGCGGATGGCTACACCTTC. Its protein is CASSQAVLGADGYTF.

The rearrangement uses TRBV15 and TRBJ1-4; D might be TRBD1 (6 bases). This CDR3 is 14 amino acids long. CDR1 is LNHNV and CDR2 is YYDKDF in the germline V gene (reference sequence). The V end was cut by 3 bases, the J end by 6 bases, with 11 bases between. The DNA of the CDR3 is TGTGCCACCAGCAGGAGGACAGTAGATGAAAAACTGTTTTTT. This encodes CATSRRTVDEKLFF.

The CDR3 DNA follows: TGTGCCAGCAGTTCGACTAGCGGGAGCTCAGATACGCAGTATTTT. Translation gives CASSSTSGSSDTQYF. The chain uses TRBV6-7 and TRBJ2-3; 12 bases align to TRBD2. TRBV6-7 is reported as an ORF; its role is uncertain. Trimming at V came to 4 bases and at J to 4 bases, leaving 3 bases not matched to a gene. The CDR3 is made up of 15 amino acids.

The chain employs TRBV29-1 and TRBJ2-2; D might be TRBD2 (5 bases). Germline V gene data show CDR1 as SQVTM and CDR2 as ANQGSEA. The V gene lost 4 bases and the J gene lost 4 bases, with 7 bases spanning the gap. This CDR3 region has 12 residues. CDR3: CSVGGFTGELFF. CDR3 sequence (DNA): TGCAGCGTTGGCGGGTTCACCGGGGAGCTGTTTTTT.

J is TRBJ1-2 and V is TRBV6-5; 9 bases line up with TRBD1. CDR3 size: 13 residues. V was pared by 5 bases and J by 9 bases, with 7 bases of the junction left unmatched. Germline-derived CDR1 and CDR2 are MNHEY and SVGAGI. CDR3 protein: CASSLNRGRSYTF. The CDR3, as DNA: TGTGCCAGCAGTCTTAACAGGGGGCGAAGCTACACCTTC.

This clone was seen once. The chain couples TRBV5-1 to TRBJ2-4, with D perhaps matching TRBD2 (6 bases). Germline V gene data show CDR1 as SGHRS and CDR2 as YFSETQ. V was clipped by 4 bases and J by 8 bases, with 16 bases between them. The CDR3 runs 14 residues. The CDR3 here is CASSTGTPGDIQYF. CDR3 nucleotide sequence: TGCGCCAGCAGCACCGGGACCCCGGGGGACATTCAGTACTTC.

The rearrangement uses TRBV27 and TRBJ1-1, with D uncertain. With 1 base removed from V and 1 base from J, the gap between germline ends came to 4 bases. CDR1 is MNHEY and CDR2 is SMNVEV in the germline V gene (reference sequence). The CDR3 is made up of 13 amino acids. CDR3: CASSLYRNTEAFF. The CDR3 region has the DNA TGTGCCAGCAGTTTATACAGGAACACTGAAGCTTTCTTT.

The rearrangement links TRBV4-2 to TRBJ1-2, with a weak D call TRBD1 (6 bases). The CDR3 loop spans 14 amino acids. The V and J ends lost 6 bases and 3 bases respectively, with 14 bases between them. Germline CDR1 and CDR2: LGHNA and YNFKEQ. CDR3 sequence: CASRSQAGDYGYTF. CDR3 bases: TGTGCCAGCAGATCACAGGCAGGGGACTATGGCTACACCTTC.